The rows below give T cell receptor beta chains drawn from one sample of a study of shared clonotypes between healthy human individuals. Clones were sequenced by immunoSEQ multiplex PCR, and TCRdb holds only the in-frame ones, with some missing. The sample shows 1,400,000 or so clones, 98% to 99% of them seen only once. The sequenced sample consisted of naive CD4+ T cells sorted from blood. Receptors were obtained from a man aged 25-45 years in good health. Both conserved end residues are part of each CDR3. The D gene is left open where the match is weak. Clone size is not always given. Where it is, it says once, few, many or a class for expanded clones.

.	TRBJ2-3	TRBV9	.	CASSVGPGGGGDTQYF	TGTGCCAGCAGCGTAGGCCCCGGGGGTGGTGGAGATACGCAGTATTTT
.	TRBJ2-7	TRBV5-6	.	CASSLAGGRGTYEQYF	TGTGCCAGCAGCTTGGCCGGTGGGAGAGGTACCTACGAGCAGTACTTC
.	TRBJ1-1	TRBV10-3	once	CAITGGGTEAFF	TGTGCCATCACCGGCGGGGGCACTGAAGCTTTCTTT
.	TRBJ1-2	TRBV10-3	.	CAISEDRNYGYTF	TGTGCCATCAGTGAAGACAGGAACTATGGCTACACCTTC
.	TRBJ2-3	TRBV5-6	.	CASSRVDTQYF	TGTGCCAGCAGCCGGGTAGATACGCAGTATTTT
TRBD1	TRBJ1-1	TRBV5-1	.	CASSSGQGASEAFF	TGCGCCAGCAGCAGCGGACAGGGGGCGTCTGAAGCTTTCTTT
TRBD1	TRBJ2-2	TRBV10-2	.	CASSETGAGELFF	TGCGCCAGCAGTGAGACAGGGGCCGGGGAGCTGTTTTTT
TRBD2	TRBJ2-1	TRBV2	.	CASSEAVAGRNEQFF	TGTGCCAGCAGTGAAGCGGTAGCGGGTAGGAATGAGCAGTTCTTC
.	TRBJ2-2	TRBV28	.	CASTRGTSQELFF	TGTGCCAGCACTAGAGGGACTTCCCAGGAGCTGTTTTTT
.	TRBJ2-2	TRBV10-2	.	CASSYPGEQSTGELFF	TGCGCCAGCAGCTACCCAGGGGAGCAGTCGACCGGGGAGCTGTTTTTT
TRBD2	TRBJ2-3	TRBV29-1	.	CSAGTITSLGTQYF	TGCAGCGCCGGGACTATAACAAGTCTAGGTACGCAGTATTTT
TRBD2	TRBJ2-3	TRBV6-1	once	CASSGSGLAGVADTQYF	TGTGCCAGCAGTGGGTCGGGGTTAGCGGGAGTGGCAGATACGCAGTATTTT
.	TRBJ1-1	TRBV15	.	CATSRELTRWENTEAFF	TGTGCCACCAGCAGAGAGCTCACCCGGTGGGAGAACACTGAAGCTTTCTTT
.	TRBJ2-1	TRBV9	.	CASSVATRGYEQFF	TGTGCCAGCAGCGTAGCTACTCGGGGGTATGAGCAGTTCTTC
.	TRBJ2-1	TRBV5-4	.	CASSATRTSLNNEQFF	TGTGCCAGCAGCGCTACCCGGACATCCCTAAACAATGAGCAGTTCTTC
.	TRBJ2-1	TRBV13	.	CASSLEGEQFF	TGTGCCAGCAGCCTCGAGGGAGAGCAGTTCTTC
TRBD2	TRBJ2-1	TRBV18	.	CASSPLAGGHNEQFF	TGTGCCAGCTCACCACTAGCGGGAGGCCACAATGAGCAGTTCTTC
.	TRBJ1-1	TRBV28	.	CASSLGGGGTEAFF	TGTGCCAGCAGTTTAGGTGGAGGGGGCACTGAAGCTTTCTTT
.	TRBJ2-7	TRBV29-1	.	CSVGTALYEQYF	TGCAGCGTTGGGACGGCCTTATACGAGCAGTACTTC
.	TRBJ1-5	TRBV7-2	.	CASSSYPGGGGQPQHF	TGTGCCAGCAGCTCTTACCCCGGAGGCGGGGGTCAGCCCCAGCATTTT
.	TRBJ2-2	TRBV28	.	CASSLLQGGLFF	TGTGCCAGCAGTTTACTCCAGGGTGGGCTGTTTTTT
TRBD2	TRBJ2-3	TRBV7-9	.	CASSPRAGVGTDTQYF	TGTGCCAGCAGCCCGAGGGCGGGAGTAGGCACGGATACGCAGTATTTT
TRBD2	TRBJ2-3	TRBV19	.	CASSSGLAAADTQYF	TGTGCCAGTAGTTCAGGACTAGCGGCAGCAGATACGCAGTATTTT
.	TRBJ2-3	TRBV14	.	CASSPRVAPTQYF	TGTGCCAGCAGCCCCCGGGTAGCGCCCACGCAGTATTTT
TRBD1	TRBJ2-3	TRBV30	.	CAWKQGDTQYF	TGTGCCTGGAAACAGGGGGATACGCAGTATTTT
.	TRBJ2-7	TRBV6-5	.	CASSYGTGLPYEQYF	TGTGCCAGCAGTTACGGTACAGGGCTCCCCTACGAGCAGTACTTC
.	TRBJ2-5	TRBV6-5	.	CASSYSLGQETQYF	TGTGCCAGCAGTTACTCGCTAGGACAAGAGACCCAGTACTTC
.	TRBJ2-7	TRBV10-3	.	CAISESMDPYEQYF	TGTGCCATCAGTGAGTCTATGGACCCCTACGAGCAGTACTTC
TRBD1	TRBJ2-3	TRBV7-2	.	CASSLSGQGVRTQYF	TGTGCCAGCAGCCTGTCGGGACAGGGTGTTCGTACGCAGTATTTT
.	TRBJ2-6	TRBV11-2	.	CASSTQRRIVGANVLTF	TGTGCCAGCAGCACCCAAAGGAGGATCGTTGGGGCCAACGTCCTGACTTTC
TRBD1	TRBJ2-7	TRBV27	.	CASRVGRDRGGEQYF	TGTGCCAGCAGGGTCGGCCGGGACAGGGGTGGGGAGCAGTACTTC
.	TRBJ1-2	TRBV28	.	CASSSLGPGYGYTF	TGTGCCAGCAGTTCCTTGGGGCCCGGGTATGGCTACACCTTC
TRBD2	TRBJ2-2	TRBV6-4	.	CASSDLRGAGELFF	TGTGCCAGCAGTGACCTTCGGGGGGCCGGGGAGCTGTTTTTT
.	TRBJ2-2	TRBV10-3	.	CAISGENTGELFF	TGTGCCATCAGTGGAGAGAACACCGGGGAGCTGTTTTTT
.	TRBJ1-4	TRBV29-1	.	CSVTYGLNEKLFF	TGCAGCGTTACGTACGGGCTCAATGAAAAACTGTTTTTT
.	TRBJ1-2	TRBV2	.	CASSPMTSTYGYTF	TGTGCCAGCAGTCCTATGACATCAACCTATGGCTACACCTTC
TRBD1	TRBJ2-5	TRBV28	.	CASSPTTGAGETQYF	TGTGCCAGCAGTCCGACCACAGGGGCCGGGGAGACCCAGTACTTC
TRBD1	TRBJ1-2	TRBV27	.	CASSSHHRGLGYGYTF	TGTGCCAGCAGTTCCCACCACAGGGGGCTTGGCTATGGCTACACCTTC
.	TRBJ2-1	TRBV7-9	.	CASSLRGGTYNEQFF	TGTGCCAGCAGCTTAAGGGGCGGTACCTACAATGAGCAGTTCTTC
TRBD2	TRBJ2-3	TRBV5-4	.	CASSLAAGGGPTDTQYF	TGTGCCAGCAGCTTGGCGGCGGGAGGGGGCCCCACAGATACGCAGTATTTT